The entry below describes one T cell receptor (beta chain). Its antigen remains unidentified. This specimen belongs to a study of cytomegalovirus exposure and HLA in healthy donors. Study overall: Early released data had tens of millions of unique TCRs, all coming from HLA-typed donors.

The CDR3 has 13 amino acids. The trim removed 8 bases at V and 7 bases at J, leaving 10 bases unmatched. Germline loops: CDR1 SQVTM, CDR2 ANQGSEA. The PCR made use of 60 Vbeta and 13 Jbeta primers. The data were produced by immunoSEQ multiplex PCR, yet TCRdb's version contains in-frame clones alone and is incomplete. The table lists roughly 150,000 clones, roughly four fifths of them singletons. Findings and caveats of the study: In an earlier analysis, most TCR beta V segments were productive about 87% or about 30% of the time. Later analysis identified several of the most significant clusters that appeared linked to common viral pathogens. Differences between HLA loci emerged in a later analysis of TCR association rates, with DRB1 most and HLA-C fewest.

The sequenced sample was PBMCs. The V gene is TRBV29-1, the J gene TRBJ1-4; TRBD1 matches at 7 bases. This receptor was obtained from a male donor in good health and CMV-seronegative. In nucleotides, the CDR3 is TGCAGCCCAAGGACGGAGGGGGCTGAAAAACTGTTTTTT. Amino acid sequence: CSPRTEGAEKLFF.